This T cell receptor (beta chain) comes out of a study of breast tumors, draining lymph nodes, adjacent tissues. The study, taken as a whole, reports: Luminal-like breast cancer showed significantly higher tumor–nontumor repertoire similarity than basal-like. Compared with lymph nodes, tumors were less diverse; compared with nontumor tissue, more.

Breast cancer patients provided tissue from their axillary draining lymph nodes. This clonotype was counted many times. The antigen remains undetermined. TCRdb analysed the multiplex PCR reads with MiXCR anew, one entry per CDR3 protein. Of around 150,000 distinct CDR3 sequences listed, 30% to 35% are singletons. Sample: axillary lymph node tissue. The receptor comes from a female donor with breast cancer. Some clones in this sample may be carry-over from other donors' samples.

The CDR3 loop reads CASSRRQTGENTGELFF. The DNA of the CDR3 is TGTGCCAGCAGCCGACGACAGACAGGGGAAAACACCGGGGAGCTGTTTTTT. The rearrangement uses TRBV4-2 and TRBJ2-2; 8 nucleotides match TRBD1. Losses at the gene ends were 4 bases for V and 2 bases for J; bases not matched to a gene: 9. The CDR3 spans 17 residues. Germline V lookup: CDR1 LGHNA, CDR2 YNFKEQ.